This T cell receptor beta chain originates from a study of blood T cell repertoires in COVID-19. Overall study context: Sample material is recorded as cDNA or gDNA derived from T cells, B-cell-depleted T cells, or PBMCs.

From germline, CDR1 is MNHEY and CDR2 SMNVEV (reference sequence). The CDR3 runs 17 residues. V lost 5 bases, J lost 3 bases, and 22 bases lay in between. Authors' analysis steps: How many nucleated cells were present was estimated from reference gene primer amplification. TCRdb keeps only in-frame clones here, not all; method: immunoSEQ multiplex PCR. Clone size and the V and J calls come from that table; the DNA yielded D and trimming. The table shows roughly 300,000 clones, with roughly 84% occurring only once. The rearrangement joins TRBV27 to TRBJ1-2; a possible D gene is TRBD1 (5 bases). The sequenced sample was PBMCs or T cells enriched from blood (not recorded which). This TCR came from a woman in her twenties or thirties who had recovered from COVID-19. The CDR3 DNA is TGTGCCAGCAGTCCTCGACAGAATGGTCTCTTTTACTATGGCTACACCTTC. Protein: CASSPRQNGLFYYGYTF.